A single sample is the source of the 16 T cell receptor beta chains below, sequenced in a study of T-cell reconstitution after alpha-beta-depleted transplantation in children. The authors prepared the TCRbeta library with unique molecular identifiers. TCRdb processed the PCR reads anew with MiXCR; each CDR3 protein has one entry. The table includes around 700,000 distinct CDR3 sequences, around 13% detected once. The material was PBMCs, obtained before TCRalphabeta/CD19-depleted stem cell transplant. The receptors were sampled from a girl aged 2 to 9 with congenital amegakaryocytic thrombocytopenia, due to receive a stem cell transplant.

CDR3 sequence reads: CASSDPTSGTDTQYF. The CDR3 DNA reads TGTGCCAGCTCGGACCCCACTAGCGGCACAGATACGCAGTATTTT. The chain has TRBV3-1 and TRBJ2-3; 7 positions agree with TRBD2. Germline lookup yields CDR1 LGHDT and CDR2 YNNKEL (reference sequence). V gave up 8 bases and J gave up 1 base; unmatched junction bases: 9. The CDR3 runs 15 residues.

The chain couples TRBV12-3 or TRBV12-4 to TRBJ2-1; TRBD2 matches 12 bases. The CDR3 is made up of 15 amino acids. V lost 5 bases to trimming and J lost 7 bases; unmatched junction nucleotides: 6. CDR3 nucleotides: TGTGCCAGCAGTAAGACTAGCGGGAGTATAAATGAGCAGTTCTTC. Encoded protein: CASSKTSGSINEQFF.

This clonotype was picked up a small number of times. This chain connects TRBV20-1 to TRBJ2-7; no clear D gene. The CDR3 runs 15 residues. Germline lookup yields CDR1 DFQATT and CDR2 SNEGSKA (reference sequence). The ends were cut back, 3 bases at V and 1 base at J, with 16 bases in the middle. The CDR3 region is CSASPETRASYEQYF. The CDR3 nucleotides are TGCAGTGCTAGTCCCGAGACAAGGGCATCCTACGAGCAGTACTTC.

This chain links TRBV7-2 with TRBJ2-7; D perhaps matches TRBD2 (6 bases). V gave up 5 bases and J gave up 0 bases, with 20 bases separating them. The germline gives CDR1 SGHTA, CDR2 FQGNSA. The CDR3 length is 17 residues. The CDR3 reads CASSPRLGLGYSYEQYF. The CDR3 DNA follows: TGTGCCAGCAGCCCTAGACTGGGACTCGGATACTCCTACGAGCAGTACTTC.

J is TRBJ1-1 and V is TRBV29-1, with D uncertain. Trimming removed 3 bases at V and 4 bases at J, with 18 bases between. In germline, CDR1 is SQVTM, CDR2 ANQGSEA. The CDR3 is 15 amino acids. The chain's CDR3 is CSVEASEEPSTEAFF. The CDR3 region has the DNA TGCAGCGTTGAGGCCTCAGAGGAACCGAGCACTGAAGCTTTCTTT.

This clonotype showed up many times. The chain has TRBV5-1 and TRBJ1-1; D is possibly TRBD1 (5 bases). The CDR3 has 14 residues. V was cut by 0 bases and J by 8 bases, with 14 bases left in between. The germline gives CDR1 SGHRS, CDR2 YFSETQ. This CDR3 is CASSLGRPWGEAFF. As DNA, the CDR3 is TGCGCCAGCAGCTTGGGACGCCCATGGGGCGAAGCTTTCTTT.

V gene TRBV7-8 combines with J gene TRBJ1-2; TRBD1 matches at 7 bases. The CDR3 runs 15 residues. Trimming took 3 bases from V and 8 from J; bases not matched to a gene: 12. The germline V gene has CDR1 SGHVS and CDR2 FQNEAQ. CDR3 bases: TGTGCCAGCAGCTTGTGGGAGGGGGCGACGAGGGGCTACACCTTC. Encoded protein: CASSLWEGATRGYTF.

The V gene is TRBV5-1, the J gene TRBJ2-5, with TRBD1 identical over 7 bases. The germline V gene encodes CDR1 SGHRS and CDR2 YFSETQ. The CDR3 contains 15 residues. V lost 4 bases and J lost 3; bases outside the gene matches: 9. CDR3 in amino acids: CASSPKTGWKETQYF. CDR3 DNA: TGCGCCAGCAGCCCGAAGACAGGGTGGAAAGAGACCCAGTACTTC.

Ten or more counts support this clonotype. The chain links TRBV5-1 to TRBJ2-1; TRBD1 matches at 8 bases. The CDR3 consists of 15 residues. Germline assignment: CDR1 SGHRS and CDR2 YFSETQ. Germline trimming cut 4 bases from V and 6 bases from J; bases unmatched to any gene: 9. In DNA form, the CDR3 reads TGCGCCAGCAGCCAGACCCGGACAGGGATCAATGAGCAGTTCTTC. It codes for CASSQTRTGINEQFF.

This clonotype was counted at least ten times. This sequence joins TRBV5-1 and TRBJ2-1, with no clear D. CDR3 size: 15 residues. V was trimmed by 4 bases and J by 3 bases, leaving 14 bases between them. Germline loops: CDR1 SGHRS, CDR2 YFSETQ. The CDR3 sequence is CASSPAPGNYNEQFF. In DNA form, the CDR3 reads TGCGCCAGCAGCCCGGCGCCGGGCAACTACAATGAGCAGTTCTTC.

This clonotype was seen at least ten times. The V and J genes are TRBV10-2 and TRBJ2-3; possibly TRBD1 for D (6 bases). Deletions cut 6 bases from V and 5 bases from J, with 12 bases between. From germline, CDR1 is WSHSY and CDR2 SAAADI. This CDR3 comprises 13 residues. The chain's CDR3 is CASSVQGLDTQYF. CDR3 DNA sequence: TGCGCCAGCAGCGTACAGGGTCTAGATACGCAGTATTTT.

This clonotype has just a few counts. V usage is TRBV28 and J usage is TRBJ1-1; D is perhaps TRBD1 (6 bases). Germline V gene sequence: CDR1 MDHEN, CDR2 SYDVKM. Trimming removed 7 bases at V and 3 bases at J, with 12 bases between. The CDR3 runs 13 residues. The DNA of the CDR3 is TGTGCCAGCAATAATCAGGGGTACACTGAAGCTTTCTTT. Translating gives CASNNQGYTEAFF. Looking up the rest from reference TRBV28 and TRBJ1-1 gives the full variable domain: DVKVTQSSRYLVKRTGEKVFLECVQDMDHENMFWYRQDPGLGLRLIYFSYDVKMKEKGDIPEGYSVSREKKERFSLILESASTNQTSMYLCASNNQGYTEAFFGQGTRLTVV.

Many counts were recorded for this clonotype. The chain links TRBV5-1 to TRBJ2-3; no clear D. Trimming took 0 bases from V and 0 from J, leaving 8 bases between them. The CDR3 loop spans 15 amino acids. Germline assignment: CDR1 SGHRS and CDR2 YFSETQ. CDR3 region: CASSLVSSSTDTQYF. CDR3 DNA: TGCGCCAGCAGCTTGGTCAGCTCTAGCACAGATACGCAGTATTTT.

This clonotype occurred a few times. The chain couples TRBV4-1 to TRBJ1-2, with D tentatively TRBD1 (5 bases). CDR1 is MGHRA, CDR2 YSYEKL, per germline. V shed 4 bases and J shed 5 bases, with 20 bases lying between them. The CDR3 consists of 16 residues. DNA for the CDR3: TGCGCCAGCAGCCTCACTCTATGGGGACTTCAGTATGGCTACACCTTC. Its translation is CASSLTLWGLQYGYTF.

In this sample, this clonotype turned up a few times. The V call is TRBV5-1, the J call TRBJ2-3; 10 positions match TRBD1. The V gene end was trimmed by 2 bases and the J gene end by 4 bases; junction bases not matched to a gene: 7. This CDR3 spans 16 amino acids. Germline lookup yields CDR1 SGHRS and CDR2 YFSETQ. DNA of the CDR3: TGCGCCAGCAGCTTCACCGACAGGGGGCTCGCAGATACGCAGTATTTT. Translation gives CASSFTDRGLADTQYF.

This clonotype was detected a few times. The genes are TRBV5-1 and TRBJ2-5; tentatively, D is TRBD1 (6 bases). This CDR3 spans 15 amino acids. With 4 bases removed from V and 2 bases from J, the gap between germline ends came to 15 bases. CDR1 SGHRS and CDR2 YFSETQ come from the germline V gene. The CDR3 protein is CASSPGDRYQETQYF. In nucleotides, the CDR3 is TGCGCCAGCAGCCCAGGCGACAGGTATCAAGAGACCCAGTACTTC.